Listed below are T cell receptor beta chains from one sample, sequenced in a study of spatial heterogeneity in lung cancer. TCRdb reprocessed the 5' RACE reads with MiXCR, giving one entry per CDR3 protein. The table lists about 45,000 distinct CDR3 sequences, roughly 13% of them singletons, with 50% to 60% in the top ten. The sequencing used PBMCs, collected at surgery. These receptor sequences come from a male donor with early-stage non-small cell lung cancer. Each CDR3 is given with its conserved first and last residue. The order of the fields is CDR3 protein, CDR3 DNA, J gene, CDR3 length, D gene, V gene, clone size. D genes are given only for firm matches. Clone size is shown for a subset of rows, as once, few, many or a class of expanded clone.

CSASKETQYF | TGCAGTGCTAGTAAAGAGACCCAGTACTTC | TRBJ2-5 | 10 | NA | TRBV20-1 | NA
CAISPRDYNEQFF | TGTGCCATCAGTCCCCGGGACTACAATGAGCAGTTCTTC | TRBJ2-1 | 13 | NA | TRBV10-3 | few
CASSPPRWF | TGTGCCAGCAGCCCCCCCCGCTGGTTC | TRBJ2-5 | 9 | NA | TRBV7-9 | many
CASSSSGTDTEAFF | TGTGCCAGCAGTTCCTCCGGGACAGACACTGAAGCTTTCTTT | TRBJ1-1 | 14 | TRBD1 | TRBV6-2/TRBV6-3 | few
CASSSIYNEQFF | TGTGCCAGCAGTTCGATATACAATGAGCAGTTCTTC | TRBJ2-1 | 12 | NA | TRBV6-5 | few
CASSLGPGRETQYF | TGTGCCAGCAGCTTGGGTCCGGGGAGGGAGACCCAGTACTTC | TRBJ2-5 | 14 | NA | TRBV7-9 | NA
CASSVATGLAGEDEQFF | TGTGCCAGCAGCGTAGCTACCGGACTAGCGGGAGAGGATGAGCAGTTCTTC | TRBJ2-1 | 17 | TRBD2 | TRBV9 | few
CASSYPGQGTFWEQYF | TGTGCCAGCAGTTATCCCGGACAGGGGACTTTTTGGGAGCAGTACTTC | TRBJ2-7 | 16 | TRBD1 | TRBV6-2/TRBV6-3 | medium-sized
CSGTRGVDEQYF | TGCAGTGGGACCAGGGGCGTGGACGAGCAGTACTTC | TRBJ2-7 | 12 | NA | TRBV20-1 | NA
CASSEGASNEKLFF | TGCGCCAGCAGTGAGGGGGCCTCTAATGAAAAACTGTTTTTT | TRBJ1-4 | 14 | NA | TRBV10-2 | few
CASSLFRLGDTQYF | TGCGCCAGCAGCCTTTTCAGGCTGGGAGATACGCAGTATTTT | TRBJ2-3 | 14 | NA | TRBV5-1 | many
CATESGVQRDEQYF | TGTGCCACCGAATCCGGGGTCCAAAGAGACGAGCAGTACTTC | TRBJ2-7 | 14 | NA | TRBV6-2/TRBV6-3 | NA
CASRVTGGEQFF | TGTGCCAGCAGAGTGACAGGCGGTGAGCAGTTCTTC | TRBJ2-1 | 12 | NA | TRBV2 | few
CASGLLMGGFMNTEAFF | TGTGCCAGCGGCCTCCTCATGGGGGGTTTCATGAACACTGAAGCTTTCTTT | TRBJ1-1 | 17 | NA | TRBV6-2/TRBV6-3 | NA
CASSSLSGRAYNEQFF | TGTGCCAGCAGTTCCCTCAGCGGGAGGGCCTACAATGAGCAGTTCTTC | TRBJ2-1 | 16 | TRBD2 | TRBV28 | few
CASSLLYRGRKYNEQFF | TGTGCCAGCAGCTTACTCTACAGGGGGCGGAAATACAATGAGCAGTTCTTC | TRBJ2-1 | 17 | TRBD1 | TRBV7-2 | few
CASSVGGGGAYNSPLHF | TGTGCCAGCAGCGTAGGAGGAGGGGGCGCTTATAATTCACCCCTCCACTTT | TRBJ1-6 | 17 | TRBD1 | TRBV9 | many
CASSLGSLISGANVLTF | TGTGCCAGCAGTTTGGGCAGCCTAATCTCTGGGGCCAACGTCCTGACTTTC | TRBJ2-6 | 17 | NA | TRBV12-3/TRBV12-4 | NA
CASDAGDRGRRNEQFF | TGTGCCAGCGACGCGGGGGACAGGGGGCGCCGGAATGAGCAGTTCTTC | TRBJ2-1 | 16 | TRBD1 | TRBV14 | NA
CASSQSRAGANSPLHF | TGCGCCAGCAGTCAATCACGTGCAGGGGCAAATTCACCCCTCCACTTT | TRBJ1-6 | 16 | NA | TRBV23-1 | few
CASSPRPGNTEAFF | TGTGCCAGCAGCCCACGTCCGGGGAACACTGAAGCTTTCTTT | TRBJ1-1 | 14 | NA | TRBV14 | NA
CASSLGTGFEKLFF | TGTGCCAGCAGTTTGGGGACAGGATTTGAAAAACTGTTTTTT | TRBJ1-4 | 14 | TRBD1 | TRBV28 | few
CASSHGQIYGYTF | TGTGCCAGCAGCCACGGACAGATCTATGGCTACACCTTC | TRBJ1-2 | 13 | NA | TRBV3-1 | few
CASSQRRGYEQYF | TGCGCCAGCAGCCAAAGGCGGGGGTACGAGCAGTACTTC | TRBJ2-7 | 13 | TRBD2 | TRBV5-1 | many
CASSLRQANTGELFF | TGTGCCAGCAGCCTTCGACAGGCGAACACCGGGGAGCTGTTTTTT | TRBJ2-2 | 15 | NA | TRBV3-1 | few
CSVQVLNEKLFF | TGCAGCGTCCAGGTCCTGAATGAAAAACTGTTTTTT | TRBJ1-4 | 12 | NA | TRBV29-1 | NA
CASGSGGQAPLHF | TGTGCCAGCGGATCGGGGGGCCAGGCACCCCTCCACTTT | TRBJ1-6 | 13 | NA | TRBV27 | few
CSGSSGSTSDTQYF | TGCAGCGGGAGTAGCGGGAGTACTTCAGATACGCAGTATTTT | TRBJ2-3 | 14 | TRBD2 | TRBV29-1 | few
CSARNHYEQYF | TGCAGTGCCCGTAACCATTACGAGCAGTACTTC | TRBJ2-7 | 11 | NA | TRBV20-1 | once
CASSLGSGGPDEQYF | TGTGCCAGCAGCTTAGGGTCGGGAGGGCCCGACGAGCAGTACTTC | TRBJ2-7 | 15 | TRBD2 | TRBV7-6 | many
CASSEAQSSPLHF | TGTGCCAGCAGTGAAGCGCAGTCCTCACCCCTCCACTTT | TRBJ1-6 | 13 | NA | TRBV2 | NA
CASSVGLVNYF | TGTGCCAGCAGTGTCGGACTGGTGAATTACTTC | TRBJ2-7 | 11 | NA | TRBV6-2/TRBV6-3 | NA
CASSQDSGASGNTIYF | TGCGCCAGCAGCCAAGATTCAGGGGCCTCTGGAAACACCATATATTTT | TRBJ1-3 | 16 | NA | TRBV4-1 | few
CASSINLVDNEQFF | TGTGCCAGTAGTATAAACCTAGTAGACAATGAGCAGTTCTTC | TRBJ2-1 | 14 | NA | TRBV19 | many
CASSLPRVGRGQETQYF | TGTGCCAGCAGCTTACCTCGCGTAGGCAGGGGCCAAGAGACCCAGTACTTC | TRBJ2-5 | 17 | NA | TRBV7-8 | NA
CASTRTDYTEAFF | TGTGCCAGCACCCGGACAGACTACACTGAAGCTTTCTTT | TRBJ1-1 | 13 | NA | TRBV27 | many
CASSTAFPTDNSYEQYF | TGTGCCAGCAGTACAGCCTTTCCCACCGACAACTCCTACGAGCAGTACTTC | TRBJ2-7 | 17 | NA | TRBV25-1 | NA
CASSPGQGDTGELFF | TGCGCCAGCAGCCCAGGACAGGGGGACACCGGGGAGCTGTTTTTT | TRBJ2-2 | 15 | TRBD1 | TRBV4-1 | many
CASSLGLAGIEQYF | TGTGCCAGCAGCTTAGGACTAGCGGGAATCGAGCAGTACTTC | TRBJ2-7 | 14 | TRBD2 | TRBV7-9 | NA
CASSEGQGLSNQPQHF | TGTGCCAGCAGCGAAGGGCAGGGCCTTAGCAATCAGCCCCAGCATTTT | TRBJ1-5 | 16 | NA | TRBV3-1 | many
CASSFGLAGGATDTQYF | TGCGCCAGCAGCTTTGGGCTAGCGGGAGGGGCCACAGATACGCAGTATTTT | TRBJ2-3 | 17 | TRBD2 | TRBV5-1 | few
CASSLDRANSPLHF | TGTGCCAGCAGTTTGGACAGGGCCAATTCACCCCTCCACTTT | TRBJ1-6 | 14 | TRBD1 | TRBV25-1 | many
CASSRDPSYEQYF | TGTGCCAGCTCCCGGGACCCTTCCTACGAGCAGTACTTC | TRBJ2-7 | 13 | NA | TRBV7-2 | NA
CSVEIYAGGLGEQFF | TGCAGCGTTGAGATATACGCGGGGGGCCTCGGTGAGCAGTTCTTC | TRBJ2-1 | 15 | TRBD2 | TRBV29-1 | many
CASSFTSRSPDTQYF | TGTGCCAGCAGCTTCACTAGTCGATCCCCGGATACGCAGTATTTT | TRBJ2-3 | 15 | NA | TRBV5-4 | NA
CASSAYRGGTGELFF | TGTGCCAGCAGCGCCTACAGGGGCGGCACCGGGGAGCTGTTTTTT | TRBJ2-2 | 15 | TRBD1 | TRBV7-9 | NA
CASSQTGVQETQYF | TGTGCCAGCAGCCAGACAGGAGTCCAAGAGACCCAGTACTTC | TRBJ2-5 | 14 | NA | TRBV4-2 | few
CASSYDITGDGYTF | TGTGCCAGCAGTTACGATATTACAGGGGATGGCTACACCTTC | TRBJ1-2 | 14 | TRBD1 | TRBV6-5 | NA
CASSAARGGVSTEAFF | TGCGCCAGCAGCGCCGCCCGAGGAGGGGTGAGCACTGAAGCTTTCTTT | TRBJ1-1 | 16 | NA | TRBV5-1 | NA
CASSSGQGGEDTEAFF | TGTGCCAGCAGCTCTGGACAGGGAGGGGAGGACACTGAAGCTTTCTTT | TRBJ1-1 | 16 | NA | TRBV21-1 | many
CASSVNQETQYF | TGTGCCAGCAGCGTAAACCAAGAGACCCAGTACTTC | TRBJ2-5 | 12 | NA | TRBV7-2 | once